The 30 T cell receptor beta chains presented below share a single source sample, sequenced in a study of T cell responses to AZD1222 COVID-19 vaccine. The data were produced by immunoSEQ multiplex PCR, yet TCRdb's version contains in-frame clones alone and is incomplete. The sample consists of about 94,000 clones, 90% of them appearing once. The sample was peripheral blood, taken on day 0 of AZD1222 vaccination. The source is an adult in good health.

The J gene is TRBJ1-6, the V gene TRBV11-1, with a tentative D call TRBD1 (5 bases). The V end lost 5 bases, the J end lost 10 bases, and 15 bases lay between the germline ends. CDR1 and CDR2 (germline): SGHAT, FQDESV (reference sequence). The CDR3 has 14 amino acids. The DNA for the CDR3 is TGTGCCAGCAGCCAGGTCGGCGGGGACTCACCCCTCCACTTT. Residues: CASSQVGGDSPLHF.

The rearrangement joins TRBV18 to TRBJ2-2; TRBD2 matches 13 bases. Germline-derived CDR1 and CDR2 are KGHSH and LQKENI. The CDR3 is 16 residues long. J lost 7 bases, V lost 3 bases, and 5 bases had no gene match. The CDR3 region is CASSPPGLAGDGELFF. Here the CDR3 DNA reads TGTGCCAGCTCACCCCCAGGACTAGCGGGGGACGGGGAGCTGTTTTTT.

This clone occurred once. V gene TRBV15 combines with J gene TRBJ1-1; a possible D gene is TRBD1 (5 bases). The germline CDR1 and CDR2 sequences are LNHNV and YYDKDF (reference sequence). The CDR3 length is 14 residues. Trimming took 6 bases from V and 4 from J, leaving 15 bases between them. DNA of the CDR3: TGTGCCACCAGACAGGTGCGGGCGAGCACTGAAGCTTTCTTT. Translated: CATRQVRASTEAFF.

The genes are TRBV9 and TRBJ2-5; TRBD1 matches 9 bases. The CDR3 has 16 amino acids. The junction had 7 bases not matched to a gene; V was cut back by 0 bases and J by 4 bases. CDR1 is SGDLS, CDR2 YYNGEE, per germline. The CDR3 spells CASSVGDRGVGETQYF. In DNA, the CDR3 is TGTGCCAGCAGCGTAGGAGACAGGGGGGTCGGAGAGACCCAGTACTTC.

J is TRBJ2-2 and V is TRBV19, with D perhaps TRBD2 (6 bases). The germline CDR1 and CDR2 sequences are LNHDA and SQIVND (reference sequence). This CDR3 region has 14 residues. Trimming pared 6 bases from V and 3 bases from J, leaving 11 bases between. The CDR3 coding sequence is TGTGCCAGTAGGGTGTGGGGGGACACCGGGGAGCTGTTTTTT. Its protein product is CASRVWGDTGELFF. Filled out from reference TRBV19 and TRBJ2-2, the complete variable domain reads DGGITQSPKYLFRKEGQNVTLSCEQNLNHDAMYWYRQDPGQGLRLIYYSQIVNDFQKGDIAEGYSVSREKKESFPLTVTSAQKNPTAFYLCASRVWGDTGELFFGEGSRLTVL.

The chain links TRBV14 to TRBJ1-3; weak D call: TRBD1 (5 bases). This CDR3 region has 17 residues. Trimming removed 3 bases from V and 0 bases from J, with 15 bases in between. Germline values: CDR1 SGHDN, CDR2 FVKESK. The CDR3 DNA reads TGTGCCAGCAGCCACCCCGGGACCCGTATCTCTGGAAACACCATATATTTT. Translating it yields CASSHPGTRISGNTIYF.

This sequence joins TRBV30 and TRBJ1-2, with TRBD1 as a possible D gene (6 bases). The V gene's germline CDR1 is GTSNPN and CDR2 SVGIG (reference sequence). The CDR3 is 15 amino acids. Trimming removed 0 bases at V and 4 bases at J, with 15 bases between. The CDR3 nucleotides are TGTGCCTGGAGTGTCGGTACAGGGAGCCTCTATGGCTACACCTTC. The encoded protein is CAWSVGTGSLYGYTF.

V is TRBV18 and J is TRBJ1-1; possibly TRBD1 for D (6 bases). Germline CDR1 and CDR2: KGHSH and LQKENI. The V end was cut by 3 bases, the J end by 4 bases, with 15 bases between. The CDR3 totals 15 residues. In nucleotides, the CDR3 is TGTGCCAGCTCACCTAGGGGGGGTGGAGGCACTGAAGCTTTCTTT. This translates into CASSPRGGGGTEAFF.

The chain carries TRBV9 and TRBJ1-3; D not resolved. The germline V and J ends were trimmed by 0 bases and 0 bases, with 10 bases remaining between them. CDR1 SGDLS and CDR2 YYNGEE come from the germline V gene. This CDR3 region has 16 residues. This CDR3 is CASSVGRKLSGNTIYF. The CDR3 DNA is TGTGCCAGCAGCGTAGGAAGGAAACTCTCTGGAAACACCATATATTTT.

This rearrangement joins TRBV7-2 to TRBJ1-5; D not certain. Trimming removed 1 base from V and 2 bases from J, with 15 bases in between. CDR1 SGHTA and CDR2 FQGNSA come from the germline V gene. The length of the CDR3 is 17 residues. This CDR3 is CASSLETGVRGNQPQHF. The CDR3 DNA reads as TGTGCCAGCAGCTTAGAGACCGGGGTACGGGGCAATCAGCCCCAGCATTTT.

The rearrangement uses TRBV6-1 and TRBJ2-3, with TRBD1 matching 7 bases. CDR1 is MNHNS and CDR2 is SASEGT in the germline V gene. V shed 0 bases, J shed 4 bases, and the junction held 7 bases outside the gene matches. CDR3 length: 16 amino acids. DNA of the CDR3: TGTGCCAGCAGTGAAGCTGCACAGGGGCCCGCAGATACGCAGTATTTT. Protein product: CASSEAAQGPADTQYF.

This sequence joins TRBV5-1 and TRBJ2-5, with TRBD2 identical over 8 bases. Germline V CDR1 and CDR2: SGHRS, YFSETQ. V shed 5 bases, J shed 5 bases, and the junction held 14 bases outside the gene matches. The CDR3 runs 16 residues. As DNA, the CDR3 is TGCGCCAGCAGTTCATTAGCGGGGAATGGCGGCGAGACCCAGTACTTC. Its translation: CASSSLAGNGGETQYF.

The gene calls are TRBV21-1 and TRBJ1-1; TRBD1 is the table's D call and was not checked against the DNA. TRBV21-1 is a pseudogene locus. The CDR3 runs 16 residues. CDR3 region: CASSKAVNREGPEAFF. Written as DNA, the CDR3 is TGTGCCAGCAGCAAAGCGGTTAACAGGGAAGGCCCTGAAGCTTTCTTT.

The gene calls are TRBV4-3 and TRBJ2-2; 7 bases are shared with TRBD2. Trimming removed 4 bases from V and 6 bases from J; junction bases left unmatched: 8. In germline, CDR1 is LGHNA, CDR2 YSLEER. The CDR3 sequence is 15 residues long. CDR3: CASSPLEGRAGELFF. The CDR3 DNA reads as TGCGCCAGCAGCCCGCTGGAGGGGAGGGCCGGGGAGCTGTTTTTT.

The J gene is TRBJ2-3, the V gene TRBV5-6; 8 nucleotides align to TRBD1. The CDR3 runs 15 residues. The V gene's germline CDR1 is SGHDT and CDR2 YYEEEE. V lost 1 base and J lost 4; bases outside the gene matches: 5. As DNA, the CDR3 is TGTGCCAGCAGCTTGTACCAGGGGGCCGCAGATACGCAGTATTTT. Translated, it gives CASSLYQGAADTQYF.

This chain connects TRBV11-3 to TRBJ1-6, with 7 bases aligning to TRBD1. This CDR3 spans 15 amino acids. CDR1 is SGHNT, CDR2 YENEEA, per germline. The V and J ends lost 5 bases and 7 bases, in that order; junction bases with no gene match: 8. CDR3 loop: CASSARTGANSPLHF. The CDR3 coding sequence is TGTGCCAGCAGCGCCCGGACAGGCGCCAATTCACCCCTCCACTTT.

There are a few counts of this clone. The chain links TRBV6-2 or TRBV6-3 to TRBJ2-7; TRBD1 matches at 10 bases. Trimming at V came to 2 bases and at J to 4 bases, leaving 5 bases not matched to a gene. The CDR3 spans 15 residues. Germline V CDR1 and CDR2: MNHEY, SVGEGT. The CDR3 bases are TGTGCCAGCAGTTACGACAGGGGGCTGAGGTACGAGCAGTACTTC. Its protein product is CASSYDRGLRYEQYF.

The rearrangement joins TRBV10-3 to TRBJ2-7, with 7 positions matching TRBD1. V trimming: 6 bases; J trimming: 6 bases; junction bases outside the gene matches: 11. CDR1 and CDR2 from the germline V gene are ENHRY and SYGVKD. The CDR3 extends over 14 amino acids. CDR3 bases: TGTGCCATCAGGATGACAGGGAGTCCCGGCGAGCAGTACTTC. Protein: CAIRMTGSPGEQYF.

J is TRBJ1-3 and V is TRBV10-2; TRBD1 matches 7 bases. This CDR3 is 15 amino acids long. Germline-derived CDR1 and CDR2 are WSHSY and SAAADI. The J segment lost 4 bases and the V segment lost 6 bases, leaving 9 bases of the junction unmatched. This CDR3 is CASSAQGGAGNTIYF. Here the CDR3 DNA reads TGCGCCAGCAGCGCTCAGGGGGGGGCCGGAAACACCATATATTTT.

The CDR3 region is CASSRLRQANQETQYF. DNA for the CDR3: TGTGCCAGCAGTAGACTTAGACAGGCGAACCAAGAGACCCAGTACTTC. J is TRBJ2-5 and V is TRBV6-2 or TRBV6-3; D is possibly TRBD1 (6 bases). V lost 5 bases and J lost 0, with 16 bases in between. CDR3 size: 16 residues. Germline loops: CDR1 MNHEY, CDR2 SVGEGT.

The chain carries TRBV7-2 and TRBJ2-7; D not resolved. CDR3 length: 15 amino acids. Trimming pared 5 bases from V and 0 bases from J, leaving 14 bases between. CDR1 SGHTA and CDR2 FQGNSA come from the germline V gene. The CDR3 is CASSPDPSSSYEQYF. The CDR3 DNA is TGTGCCAGCAGCCCCGATCCCTCGAGCTCCTACGAGCAGTACTTC.

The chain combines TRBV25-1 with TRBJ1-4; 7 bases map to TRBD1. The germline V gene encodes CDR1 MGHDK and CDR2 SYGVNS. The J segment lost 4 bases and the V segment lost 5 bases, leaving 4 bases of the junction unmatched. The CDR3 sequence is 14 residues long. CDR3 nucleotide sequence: TGTGCCAGCAGTCCAGGGGGGTTTAATGAAAAACTGTTTTTT. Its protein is CASSPGGFNEKLFF.

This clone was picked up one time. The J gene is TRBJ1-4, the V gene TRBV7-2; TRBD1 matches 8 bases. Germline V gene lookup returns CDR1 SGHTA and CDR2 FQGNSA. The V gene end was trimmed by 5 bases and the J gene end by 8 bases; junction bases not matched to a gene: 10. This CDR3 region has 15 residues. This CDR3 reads CASSPSGTGGEKLFF. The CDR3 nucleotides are TGTGCCAGCAGCCCCTCCGGGACAGGTGGAGAAAAACTGTTTTTT.

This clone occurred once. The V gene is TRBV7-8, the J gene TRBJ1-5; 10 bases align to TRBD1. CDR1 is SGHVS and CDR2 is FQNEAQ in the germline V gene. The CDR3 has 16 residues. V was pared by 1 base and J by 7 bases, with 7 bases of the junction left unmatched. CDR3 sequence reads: CASSLGWGQGWQPQHF. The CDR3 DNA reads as TGTGCCAGCAGCTTAGGATGGGGACAGGGGTGGCAGCCCCAGCATTTT.

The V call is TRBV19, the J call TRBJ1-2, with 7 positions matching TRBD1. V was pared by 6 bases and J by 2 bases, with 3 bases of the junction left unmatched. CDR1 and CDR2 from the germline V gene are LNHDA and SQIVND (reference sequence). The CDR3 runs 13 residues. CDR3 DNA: TGTGCCAGTAGGATGACAGGGAACTATGGCTACACCTTC. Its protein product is CASRMTGNYGYTF.

The CDR3 DNA sequence: TGTGCCAGCAGCAGTTCAGGGGGCTTTTACAATGAGCAGTTCTTC. This gives the protein CASSSSGGFYNEQFF. V gene TRBV14 combines with J gene TRBJ2-1, with 8 bases fitting TRBD1. V lost 5 bases, J lost 4 bases, and 7 bases stayed unmatched. CDR1 SGHDN and CDR2 FVKESK come from the germline V gene. The CDR3 runs 15 residues.

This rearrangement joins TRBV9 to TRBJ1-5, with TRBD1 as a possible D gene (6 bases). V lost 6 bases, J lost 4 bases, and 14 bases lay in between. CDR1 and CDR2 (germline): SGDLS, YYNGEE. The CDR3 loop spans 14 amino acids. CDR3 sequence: CASNEGGKNQPQHF. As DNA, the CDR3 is TGTGCCAGCAATGAGGGGGGTAAGAATCAGCCCCAGCATTTT.

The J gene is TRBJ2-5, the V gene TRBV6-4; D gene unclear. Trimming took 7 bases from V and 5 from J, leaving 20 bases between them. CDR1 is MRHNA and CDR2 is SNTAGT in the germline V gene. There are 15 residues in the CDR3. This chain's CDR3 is CASTQATMIVETQYF. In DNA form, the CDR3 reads TGTGCCAGCACCCAGGCCACCATGATTGTCGAGACCCAGTACTTC.

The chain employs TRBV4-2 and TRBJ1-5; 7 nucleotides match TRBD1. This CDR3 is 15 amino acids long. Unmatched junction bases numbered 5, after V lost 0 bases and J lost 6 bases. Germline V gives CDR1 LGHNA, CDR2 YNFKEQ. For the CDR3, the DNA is TGTGCCAGCAGCCAAGAGTTAGCAGGGGGTCAGCCCCAGCATTTT. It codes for CASSQELAGGQPQHF.

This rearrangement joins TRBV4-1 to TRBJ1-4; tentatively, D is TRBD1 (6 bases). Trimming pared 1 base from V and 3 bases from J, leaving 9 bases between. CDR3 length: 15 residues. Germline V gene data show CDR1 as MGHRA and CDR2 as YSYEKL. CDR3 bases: TGCGCCAGCAGCCAAGTAGGGGGGGCTAATGAAAAACTGTTTTTT. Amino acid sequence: CASSQVGGANEKLFF.